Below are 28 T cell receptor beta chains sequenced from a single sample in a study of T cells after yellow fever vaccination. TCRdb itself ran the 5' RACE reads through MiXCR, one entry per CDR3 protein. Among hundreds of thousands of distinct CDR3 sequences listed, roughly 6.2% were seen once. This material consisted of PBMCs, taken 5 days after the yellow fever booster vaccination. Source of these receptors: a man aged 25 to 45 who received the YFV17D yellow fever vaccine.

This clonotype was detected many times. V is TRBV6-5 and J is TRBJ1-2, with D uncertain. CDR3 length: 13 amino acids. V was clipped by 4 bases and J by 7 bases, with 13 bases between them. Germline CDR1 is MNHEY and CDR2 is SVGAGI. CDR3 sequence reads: CASSLTGMSGYTF. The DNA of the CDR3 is TGTGCCAGCAGTTTGACCGGTATGAGTGGCTACACCTTC.

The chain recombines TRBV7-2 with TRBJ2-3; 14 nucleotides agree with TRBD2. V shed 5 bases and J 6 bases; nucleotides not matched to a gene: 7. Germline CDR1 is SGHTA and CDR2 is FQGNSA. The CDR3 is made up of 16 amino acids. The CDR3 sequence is CASSPRTSGRSDTQYF. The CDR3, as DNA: TGTGCCAGCAGCCCCAGGACTAGCGGGAGGTCTGATACGCAGTATTTT.

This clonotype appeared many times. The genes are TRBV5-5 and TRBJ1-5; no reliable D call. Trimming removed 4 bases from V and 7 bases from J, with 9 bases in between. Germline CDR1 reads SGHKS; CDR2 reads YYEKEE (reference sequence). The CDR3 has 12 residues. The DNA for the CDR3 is TGTGCCAGCAGCCCCTCTGGGCAGCCCCAGCATTTT. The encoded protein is CASSPSGQPQHF.

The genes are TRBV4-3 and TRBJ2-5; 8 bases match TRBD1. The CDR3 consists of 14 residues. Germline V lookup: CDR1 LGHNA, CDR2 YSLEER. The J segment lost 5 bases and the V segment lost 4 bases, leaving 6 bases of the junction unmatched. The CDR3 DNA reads TGCGCCAGCAGCCCCGGACAGGGTTTGGAGACCCAGTACTTC. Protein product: CASSPGQGLETQYF.

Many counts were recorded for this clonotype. CDR3 sequence reads: CAISELEGPFYGYTF. The CDR3 DNA follows: TGTGCCATCAGTGAGTTGGAAGGACCCTTCTATGGCTACACCTTC. This sequence joins TRBV10-3 and TRBJ1-2; D remains ambiguous. The CDR3 contains 15 residues. Between the trimmed V and J ends, which lost 1 base and 4 bases, there was a span of 13 bases. The germline CDR1 and CDR2 sequences are ENHRY and SYGVKD.

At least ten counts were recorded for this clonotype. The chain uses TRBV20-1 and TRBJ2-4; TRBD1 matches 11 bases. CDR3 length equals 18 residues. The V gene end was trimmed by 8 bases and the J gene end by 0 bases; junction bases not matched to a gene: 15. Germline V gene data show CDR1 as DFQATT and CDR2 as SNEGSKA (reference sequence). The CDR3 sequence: CSIKYRDRGMIAKNIQYF. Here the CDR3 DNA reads TGCAGTATTAAATACCGGGACAGGGGGATGATAGCCAAAAACATTCAGTACTTC.

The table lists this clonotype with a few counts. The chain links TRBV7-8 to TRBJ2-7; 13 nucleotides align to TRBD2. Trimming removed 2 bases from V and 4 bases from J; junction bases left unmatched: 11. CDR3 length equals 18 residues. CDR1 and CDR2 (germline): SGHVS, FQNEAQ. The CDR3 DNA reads TGTGCCAGCAGCTTACTAACCGGGACTAGCGGGAATGGGTACGAGCAGTACTTC. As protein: CASSLLTGTSGNGYEQYF.

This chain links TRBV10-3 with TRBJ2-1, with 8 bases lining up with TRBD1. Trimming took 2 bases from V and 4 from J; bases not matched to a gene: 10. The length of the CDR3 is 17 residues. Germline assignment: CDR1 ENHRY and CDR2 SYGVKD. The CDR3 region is CAISENLRQGKYNEQFF. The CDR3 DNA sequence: TGTGCCATCAGTGAGAATCTTCGACAGGGGAAATACAATGAGCAGTTCTTC.

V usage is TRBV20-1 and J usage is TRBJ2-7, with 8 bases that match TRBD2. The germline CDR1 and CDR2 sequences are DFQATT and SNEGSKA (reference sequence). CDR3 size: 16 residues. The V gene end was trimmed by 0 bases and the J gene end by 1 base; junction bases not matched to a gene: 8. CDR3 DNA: TGCAGTGCTAGAGATCTCCCGGGACTAGAGTCCTACGAGCAGTACTTC. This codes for CSARDLPGLESYEQYF.

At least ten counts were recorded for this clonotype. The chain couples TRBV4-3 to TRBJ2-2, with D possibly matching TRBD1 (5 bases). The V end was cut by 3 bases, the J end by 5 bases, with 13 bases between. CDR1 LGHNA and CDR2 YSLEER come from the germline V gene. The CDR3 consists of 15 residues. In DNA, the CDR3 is TGCGCCAGCAGCCACCGTGTAGGGGATACCGGGGAGCTGTTTTTT. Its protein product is CASSHRVGDTGELFF.

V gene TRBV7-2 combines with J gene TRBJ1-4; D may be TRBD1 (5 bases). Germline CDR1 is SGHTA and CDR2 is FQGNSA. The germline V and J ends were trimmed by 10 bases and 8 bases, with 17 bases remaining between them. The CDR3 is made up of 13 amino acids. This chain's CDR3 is CATQGQATEKLFF. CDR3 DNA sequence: TGTGCCACCCAAGGACAAGCTACGGAAAAACTGTTTTTT.

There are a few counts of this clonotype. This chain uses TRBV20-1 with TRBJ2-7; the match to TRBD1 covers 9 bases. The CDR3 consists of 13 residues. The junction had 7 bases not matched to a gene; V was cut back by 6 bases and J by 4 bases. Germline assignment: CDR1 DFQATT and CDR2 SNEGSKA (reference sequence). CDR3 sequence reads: CSAQTGGLYEQYF. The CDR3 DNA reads TGCAGTGCCCAGACAGGGGGGCTATACGAGCAGTACTTC.

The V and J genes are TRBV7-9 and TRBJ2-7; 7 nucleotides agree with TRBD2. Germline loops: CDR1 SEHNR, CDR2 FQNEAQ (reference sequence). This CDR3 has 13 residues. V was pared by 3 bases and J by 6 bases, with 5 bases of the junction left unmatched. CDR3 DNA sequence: TGTGCCAGCAGCTTTTGGGAGGGGAGCGAGCAGTACTTC. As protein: CASSFWEGSEQYF. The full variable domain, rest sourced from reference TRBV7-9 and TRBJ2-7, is DTGVSQNPRHKITKRGQNVTFRCDPISEHNRLYWYRQTLGQGPEFLTYFQNEAQLEKSRLLSDRFSAERPKGSFSTLEIQRTEQGDSAMYLCASSFWEGSEQYFGPGTRLTVT.

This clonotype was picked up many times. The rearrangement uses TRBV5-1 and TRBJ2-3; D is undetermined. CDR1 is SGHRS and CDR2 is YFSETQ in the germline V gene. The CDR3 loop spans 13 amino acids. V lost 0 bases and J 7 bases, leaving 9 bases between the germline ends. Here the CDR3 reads CASSLGPLNTQYF. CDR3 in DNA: TGCGCCAGCAGCTTGGGCCCACTTAATACGCAGTATTTT. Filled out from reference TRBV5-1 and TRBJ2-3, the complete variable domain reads KAGVTQTPRYLIKTRGQQVTLSCSPISGHRSVSWYQQTPGQGLQFLFEYFSETQRNKGNFPGRFSGRQFSNSRSEMNVSTLELGDSALYLCASSLGPLNTQYFGPGTRLTVL.

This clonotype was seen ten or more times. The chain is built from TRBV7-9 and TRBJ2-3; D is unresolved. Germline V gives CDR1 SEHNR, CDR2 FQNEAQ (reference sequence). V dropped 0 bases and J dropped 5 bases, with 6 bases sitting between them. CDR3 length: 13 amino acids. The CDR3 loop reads CASSLALLDTQYF. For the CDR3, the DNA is TGTGCCAGCAGCTTAGCCCTGTTAGATACGCAGTATTTT.

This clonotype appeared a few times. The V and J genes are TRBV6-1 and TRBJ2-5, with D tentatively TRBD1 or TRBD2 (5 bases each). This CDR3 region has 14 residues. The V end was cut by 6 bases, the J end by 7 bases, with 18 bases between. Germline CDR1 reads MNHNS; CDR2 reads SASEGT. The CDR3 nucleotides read TGTGCCAGCAGAGATCTCGGGGCTGTAAGGACCCAGTACTTC. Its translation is CASRDLGAVRTQYF.

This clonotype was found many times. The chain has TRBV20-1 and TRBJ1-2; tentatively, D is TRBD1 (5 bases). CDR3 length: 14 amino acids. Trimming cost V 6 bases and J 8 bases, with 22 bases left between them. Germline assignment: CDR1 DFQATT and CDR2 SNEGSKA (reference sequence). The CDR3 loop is CSAGGGPLEGGYTF. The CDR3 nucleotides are TGCAGTGCAGGCGGGGGACCGCTAGAGGGGGGCTACACCTTC.

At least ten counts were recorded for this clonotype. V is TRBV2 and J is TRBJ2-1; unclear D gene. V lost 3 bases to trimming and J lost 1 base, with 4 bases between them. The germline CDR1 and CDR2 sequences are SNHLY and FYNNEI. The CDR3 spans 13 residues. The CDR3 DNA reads TGTGCCAGCAGTGAGGTTTCCTACAATGAGCAGTTCTTC. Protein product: CASSEVSYNEQFF. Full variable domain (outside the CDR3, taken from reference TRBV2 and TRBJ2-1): EPEVTQTPSHQVTQMGQEVILRCVPISNHLYFYWYRQILGQKVEFLVSFYNNEISEKSEIFDDQFSVERPDGSNFTLKIRSTKLEDSAMYFCASSEVSYNEQFFGPGTRLTVL.

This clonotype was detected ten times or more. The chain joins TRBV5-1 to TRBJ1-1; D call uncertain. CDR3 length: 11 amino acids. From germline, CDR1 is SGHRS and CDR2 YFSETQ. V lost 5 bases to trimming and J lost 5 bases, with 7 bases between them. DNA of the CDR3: TGCGCCAGCAGGTGGGAGACTGAAGCTTTCTTT. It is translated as CASRWETEAFF.

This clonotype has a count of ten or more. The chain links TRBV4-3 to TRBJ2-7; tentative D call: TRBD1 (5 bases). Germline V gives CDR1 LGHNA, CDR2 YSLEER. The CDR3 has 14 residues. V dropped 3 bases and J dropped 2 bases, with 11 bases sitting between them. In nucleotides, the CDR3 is TGCGCCAGCAGCCAGCAGACAGTGGCCTACGAGCAGTACTTC. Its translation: CASSQQTVAYEQYF.

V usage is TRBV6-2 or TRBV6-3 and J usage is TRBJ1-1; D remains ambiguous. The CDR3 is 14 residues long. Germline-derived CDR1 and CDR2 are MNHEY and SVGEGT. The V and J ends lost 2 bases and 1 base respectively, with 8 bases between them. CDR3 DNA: TGTGCCAGCAGTTACAATCTAGGGAACACTGAAGCTTTCTTT. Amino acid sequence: CASSYNLGNTEAFF.

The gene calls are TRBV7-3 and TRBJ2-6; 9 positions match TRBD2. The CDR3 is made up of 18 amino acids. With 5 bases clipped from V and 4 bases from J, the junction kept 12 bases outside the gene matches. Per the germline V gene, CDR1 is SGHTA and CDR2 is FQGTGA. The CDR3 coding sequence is TGTGCCAGCAGCGCCTTGAGGCGGGAGGGCAGGGGGGCCAACGTCCTGACTTTC. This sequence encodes CASSALRREGRGANVLTF. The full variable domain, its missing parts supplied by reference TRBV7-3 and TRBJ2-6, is GAGVSQTPSNKVTEKGKYVELRCDPISGHTALYWYRQSLGQGPEFLIYFQGTGAADDSGLPNDRFFAVRPEGSVSTLKIQRTERGDSAVYLCASSALRREGRGANVLTFGAGSRLTVL.

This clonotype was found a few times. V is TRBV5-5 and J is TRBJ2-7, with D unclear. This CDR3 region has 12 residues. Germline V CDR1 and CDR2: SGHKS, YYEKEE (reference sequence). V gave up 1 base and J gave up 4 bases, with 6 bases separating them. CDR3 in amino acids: CASSLQMYEQYF. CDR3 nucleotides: TGTGCCAGCAGCTTGCAGATGTACGAGCAGTACTTC.

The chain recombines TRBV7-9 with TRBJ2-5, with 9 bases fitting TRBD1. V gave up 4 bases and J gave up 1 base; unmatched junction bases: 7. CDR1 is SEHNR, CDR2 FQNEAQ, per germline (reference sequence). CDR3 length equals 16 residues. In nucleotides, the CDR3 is TGTGCCAGCAGCTCAACCGGGACAGGGCGCCAAGAGACCCAGTACTTC. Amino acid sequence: CASSSTGTGRQETQYF.

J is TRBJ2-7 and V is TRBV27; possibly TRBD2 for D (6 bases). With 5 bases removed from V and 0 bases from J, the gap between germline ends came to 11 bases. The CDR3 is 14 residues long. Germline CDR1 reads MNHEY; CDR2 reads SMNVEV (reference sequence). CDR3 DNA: TGTGCCAGCAGTGCGGGACGGCACTCCTACGAGCAGTACTTC. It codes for CASSAGRHSYEQYF.

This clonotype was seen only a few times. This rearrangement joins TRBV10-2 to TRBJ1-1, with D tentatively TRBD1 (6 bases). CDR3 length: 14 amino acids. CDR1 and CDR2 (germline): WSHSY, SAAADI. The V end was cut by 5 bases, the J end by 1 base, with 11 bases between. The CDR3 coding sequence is TGCGCCAGCAGTAGTTGGACAGCGAACACTGAAGCTTTCTTT. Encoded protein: CASSSWTANTEAFF.

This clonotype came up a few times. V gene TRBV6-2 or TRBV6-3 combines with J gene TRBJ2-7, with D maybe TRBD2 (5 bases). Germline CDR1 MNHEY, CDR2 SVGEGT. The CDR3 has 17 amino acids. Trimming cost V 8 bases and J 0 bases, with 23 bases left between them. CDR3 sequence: CASDVTSGRTYSYEQYF. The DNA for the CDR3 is TGTGCCAGCGACGTGACCAGTGGACGGACTTACTCCTACGAGCAGTACTTC.

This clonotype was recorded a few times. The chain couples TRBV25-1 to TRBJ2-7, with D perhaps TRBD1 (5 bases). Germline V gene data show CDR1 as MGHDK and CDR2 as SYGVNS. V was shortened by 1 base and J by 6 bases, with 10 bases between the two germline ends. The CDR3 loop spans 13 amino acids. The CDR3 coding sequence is TGTGCCAGCAGTGAATCAGGGATGCCCGAGCAGTACTTC. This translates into CASSESGMPEQYF.